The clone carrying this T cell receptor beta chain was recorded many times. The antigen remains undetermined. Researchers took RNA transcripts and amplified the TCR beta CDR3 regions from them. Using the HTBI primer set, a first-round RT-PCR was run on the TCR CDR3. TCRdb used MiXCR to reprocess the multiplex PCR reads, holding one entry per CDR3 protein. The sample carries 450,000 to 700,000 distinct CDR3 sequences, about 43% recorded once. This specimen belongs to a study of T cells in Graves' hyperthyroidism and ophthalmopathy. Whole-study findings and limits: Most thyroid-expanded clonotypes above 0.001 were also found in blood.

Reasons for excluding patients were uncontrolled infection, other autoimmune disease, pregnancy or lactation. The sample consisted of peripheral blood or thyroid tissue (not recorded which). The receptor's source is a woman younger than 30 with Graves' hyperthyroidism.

In nucleotides, the CDR3 is TGCGCCAGCAGCCAAGAACGTGGGACGGGCAATCAGCCCCAGCATTTT. It codes for CASSQERGTGNQPQHF. The rearrangement links TRBV4-1 to TRBJ1-5, with a possible D match to TRBD1 (5 bases). This CDR3 comprises 16 residues. Germline lookup yields CDR1 MGHRA and CDR2 YSYEKL. Deletions cut 0 bases from V and 2 bases from J, with 11 bases between.